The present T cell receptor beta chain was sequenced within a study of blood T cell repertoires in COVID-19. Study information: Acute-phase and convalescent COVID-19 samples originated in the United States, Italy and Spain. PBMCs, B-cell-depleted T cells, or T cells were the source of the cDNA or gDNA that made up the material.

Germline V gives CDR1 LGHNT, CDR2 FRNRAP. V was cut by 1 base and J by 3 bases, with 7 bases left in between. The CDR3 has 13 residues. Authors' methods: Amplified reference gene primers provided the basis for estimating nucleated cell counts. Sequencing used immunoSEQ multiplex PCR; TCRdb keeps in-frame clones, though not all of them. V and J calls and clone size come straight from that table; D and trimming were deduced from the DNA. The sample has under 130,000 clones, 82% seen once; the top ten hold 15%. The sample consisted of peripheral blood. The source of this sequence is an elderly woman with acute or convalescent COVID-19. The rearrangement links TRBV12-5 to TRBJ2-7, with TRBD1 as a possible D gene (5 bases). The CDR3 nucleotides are TGTGCTAGTGGTTTGGCCCAGGGCTACGAGCAGTACTTC. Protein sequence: CASGLAQGYEQYF. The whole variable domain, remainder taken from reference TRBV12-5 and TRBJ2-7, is DARVTQTPRHKVTEMGQEVTMRCQPILGHNTVFWYRQTMMQGLELLAYFRNRAPLDDSGMPKDRFSAEMPDATLATLKIQPSEPRDSAVYFCASGLAQGYEQYFGPGTRLTVT.